Sequencing of this TCR beta chain was carried out in a study of Graves' ophthalmopathy and Graves' hyperthyroidism (dated by TCRdb to the late 2010s). Looking at the study overall: Peripheral blood samples were taken at the time of initial diagnosis, before any treatment was given. To tell Graves' ophthalmopathy apart from Graves' hyperthyroidism, and to predict which patients would progress to ophthalmopathy, the study relied on TCR beta repertoire signatures. In total, 135 blood samples were TCR-sequenced: approximately 42 ophthalmopathy, about 75 hyperthyroidism and about 17 hyperthyroidism-to-ophthalmopathy patients. A discovery set of about a hundred patients (around 40 ophthalmopathy, 55 to 60 stable hyperthyroidism) was enrolled to explore V-J signatures distinguishing ophthalmopathy from hyperthyroidism. For independent validation, a separate cohort was made up of some 19 hyperthyroidism patients plus 17 patients who later progressed from hyperthyroidism to ophthalmopathy. In more than five hyperthyroidism patients, T-cell repertoires of thyroid tissue and blood were compared. Following sampling, methimazole starting at 30 mg daily was administered to hyperthyroidism patients, and high-dose intravenous methylprednisolone was administered to ophthalmopathy patients. General findings and caveats noted by the study authors: In cross-validation, the 13-signature model distinguished ophthalmopathy from stable hyperthyroidism with 85% to 90% sensitivity and about 84% specificity, and in the test set the corresponding values were roughly 80% and 75%. Among expanded thyroid clonotypes with frequency above 0.001, most also showed up in blood, which suggests that blood repertoires may reflect the thyroid immune response. Sample size was not statistically predetermined, and group allocation was not concealed from the investigators. In validation, the model predicted ophthalmopathy progression with 55% to 71% sensitivity and roughly 72% specificity; eleven to twelve predicted patients were CT-confirmed with GO in a median of approximately six months.

The ophthalmopathy patients had moderately to severely active disease, with a Clinical Activity Score of 3 or higher, a NOSPECS grade of 4 or higher, and a disease duration of less than 3 months. Anyone with other autoimmune diseases, uncontrolled infections, pregnancy or lactation was excluded from the study. Diagnosis relied on clinical symptoms, serum thyroxine, TRAb, thyroid ultrasound and orbital computed tomography. Ficoll-Paque density gradient centrifugation was used to isolate PBMCs from around 10 ml of fresh peripheral blood. Total RNA was extracted using Trizol reagent, and RNA quality was checked on an Agilent 2100 Bioanalyzer. The CDR3, cysteine through phenylalanine, is 13 amino acids long. Only CDR3 DNA is held: 39 bases, read in frame from base 1. Cut back by 6 bases and 1 base, the V and J ends lie 12 bases apart. The germline V gene (reference sequence) specifies DFQATT as CDR1 and SNEGSKA as CDR2.

This clonotype appeared many times. It lacks a known antigen. Base qualities are missing; no much larger clone stands one base away. For repertoire sequencing, the TCR beta CDR3 regions were amplified from RNA transcripts. HTBI primers and the Qiagen OneStep RT-PCR kit were used in a first-round RT-PCR, which was followed by a second-round multiplex PCR, size selection and purification. Libraries were sequenced paired-end with 100 bp reads on an Illumina HiSeq2000. For the original study's pipeline: SOAPnuke was used for read processing, and reads with adapters, uncalled bases, a mean Phred below 15, or no exact constant-primer or identifier match were discarded. COPE v1.2.5 was used to merge the high-quality paired reads. Unique nucleotide sequences were defined as clonotypes and aligned to IMGT TRB V, D and J references using MiTCR v1.1. The analysis was limited to V-J combinations with a frequency above 0.0001, which together covered 99% to 99.2% of repertoires. For each V-J combination, a TCR clonal expansion and chaos score was defined as the ratio of F50 clonal expansion to chaos observed in the TCRdist matrix. Welch's t-statistics and random forest were used to reduce the features to about a dozen V-J combinations, which were then used as input to a naive Bayes classifier. The Morisita-Horn index was used to measure how similar the thyroid and blood repertoires were. TCRdb's own reprocessing of the public reads used fastp at Q25 and MiXCR and kept productive beta chains. Duplicate CDR3 protein sequences are folded into a single record with the most common DNA and genes. The V and J calls come from TCRdb's annotation, not from the publication. The sample profile shows under 400,000 distinct CDR3 sequences; roughly a sixth of them were found once. The ten top clones hold about 12% of the sample.

The receptor was isolated from an adult man with Graves' ophthalmopathy. The chain employs TRBV20-1 and TRBJ1-1; possibly the D gene is TRBD1, per 6 matching bases. Sequencing input: peripheral blood. The nucleotide sequence is TGCAGTGCAGCGGGACACCCGAACACTGAAGCTTTCTTT. Its translation is CSAAGHPNTEAFF.